Listed below are T cell receptor beta chains from one sample, sequenced in a study of T cell repertoires in cytomegalovirus infection. TCRdb fed the reads into MiXCR, producing one record per CDR3 protein. The sample records approximately 320,000 distinct CDR3 sequences, roughly 9.5% being singletons. Sequencing was performed on PBMCs. The receptors stem from a human donor in good health (CMV status not recorded). Some clones in this sample may be carry-over from other donors' samples. Each CDR3 is given with its conserved first and last residue. A D gene is named only where the DNA matches it firmly. Size is stated for part of the rows, as once, few or many counts, or as a class when the clone is expanded.

>TRBJ2-2|TRBV28|.|.
TGTGCCAGCAGTTTAAATGGGGGCTTTTCGAACACCGGGGAGCTGTTTTTT
CASSLNGGFSNTGELFF
>TRBJ1-3|TRBV7-2|.|.
TGTGCCAGCAGCTCTAATCCCTTCCCGGGGGACACCATATATTTT
CASSSNPFPGDTIYF
>TRBJ2-5|TRBV5-1|few|.
TGCGCCAGTTCCCGTTCGCTAGGTCAGCGGACCCAGTACTTC
CASSRSLGQRTQYF
>TRBJ2-1|TRBV19|few|TRBD1
TGTGCCAGTAATTTCCCGGGACAGGGGGCGCGCAATGAGCAGTTCTTC
CASNFPGQGARNEQFF
>TRBJ2-2|TRBV5-1|.|.
TGCGCCAGCAGCTTGGCAGGCGCCCCGAACACCGGGGAGCTGTTTTTT
CASSLAGAPNTGELFF
>TRBJ1-3|TRBV6-5|.|.
TGTGCCAGCAGTTACTCGGGGTTAGGCAGAAGCTCTGGAAACACCATATATTTT
CASSYSGLGRSSGNTIYF
>TRBJ2-7|TRBV19|few|TRBD2
TGTGCCAGTAGTATCACTCGTAGCGGGGGCTCCTACGAGCAGTACTTC
CASSITRSGGSYEQYF
>TRBJ2-1|TRBV7-3|many|TRBD2
TGTGCCAGCAGCCCTACTAGCGGGAATGATAATGAGCAGTTCTTC
CASSPTSGNDNEQFF
>TRBJ2-7|TRBV7-6|few|TRBD2
TGTGCCAGCAGCCCTATAGCGGGCAACGAGCAGTACTTC
CASSPIAGNEQYF
>TRBJ2-5|TRBV7-2|many|TRBD1
TGTGCCAGCAGCGGCCTGGACAGGATCCAAGAGACCCAGTACTTC
CASSGLDRIQETQYF
>TRBJ2-7|TRBV28|.|TRBD2
TGTGCCAGCAGTCTAGCGGGGGCTACCTACGAGCAGTACTTC
CASSLAGATYEQYF
>TRBJ2-3|TRBV19|.|TRBD2
TGTGCCAGTAGTACCTTCTCCGGGGGGAATACGCAGTATTTT
CASSTFSGGNTQYF
>TRBJ2-3|TRBV11-1|few|TRBD1
TGTGCCAGCAGCCTCGACAGGGTCACGGATACGCAGTATTTT
CASSLDRVTDTQYF
>TRBJ2-2|TRBV14|few|TRBD2
TGTGCCAGCAGCCAAGTAGTGGCAGCGGGATATACCGGGGAGCTGTTTTTT
CASSQVVAAGYTGELFF
>TRBJ2-5|TRBV10-3|few|TRBD1
TGTGCCATCAGTGATCCACAGGGGGTCGAAGAGACCCAGTACTTC
CAISDPQGVEETQYF
>TRBJ1-2|TRBV4-1|many|TRBD1
TGCGCCAGCAGCCAGGGGACAGGAAACTATGGCTACACCTTC
CASSQGTGNYGYTF
>TRBJ2-7|TRBV6-6|few|.
TGTGCCAGCAGTGGAACTAGTAACCCCTCCTACGAGCAGTACTTC
CASSGTSNPSYEQYF
>TRBJ2-7|TRBV7-4|many|TRBD2
TGTGCCAGCAGCTTAGATCAGGGGACTAGCACCTACGAGCAGTACTTC
CASSLDQGTSTYEQYF
>TRBJ2-1|TRBV7-2|once|.
TGTGCCAGCAGCTTAGACGCGTTCAGTTACAATGAGCAGTTCTTC
CASSLDAFSYNEQFF
>TRBJ1-4|TRBV6-5|few|TRBD1
TGTGCCAGCAGTTTCAGGGGGCTGGCACCTAATGAAAAACTGTTTTTT
CASSFRGLAPNEKLFF
>TRBJ2-5|TRBV7-3|many|.
TGTGCCAGCAGCTTAAAGGCGGGAGAGACCCAGTACTTC
CASSLKAGETQYF
>TRBJ2-2|TRBV7-2|few|.
TGTGCCAGCAGCTCACTTGATCCGAACACCGGGGAGCTGTTTTTT
CASSSLDPNTGELFF
>TRBJ1-4|TRBV7-4|.|.
TGTGCCAGCAGCTTAGCGGGAGGCAGCGAAAAACTGTTTTTT
CASSLAGGSEKLFF
>TRBJ1-1|TRBV6-2/TRBV6-3|few|.
TGTGCCAGCAGTCTGACAGGACCCACTGAAGCTTTCTTT
CASSLTGPTEAFF
>TRBJ2-5|TRBV6-5|.|TRBD2
TGTGCCAGCAGTGGACTAGCAGAGACCCAGTACTTC
CASSGLAETQYF
>TRBJ2-7|TRBV4-1|many|.
TGCGCCAGCAGCCAAGGAATAGGAGACTACTACGAGCAGTACTTC
CASSQGIGDYYEQYF
>TRBJ2-3|TRBV2|few|TRBD2
TGTGCCAGCAGGTTGCGGGAGGTTCTGGCAGATACGCAGTATTTT
CASRLREVLADTQYF
>TRBJ2-1|TRBV7-2|few|TRBD2
TGTGCCAGCAACCTTTGGGCTAGCGGGAGGGGTTTGAATGAGCAGTTCTTC
CASNLWASGRGLNEQFF
>TRBJ1-1|TRBV7-3|.|TRBD1
TGTGCCAGCAGCTTAAACCGACAGGGGGAAGCTTTCTTT
CASSLNRQGEAFF
>TRBJ2-3|TRBV27|.|.
TGTGCCAGCAGTTTACAGGGAATGAATACGCAGTATTTT
CASSLQGMNTQYF
>TRBJ2-7|TRBV27|few|.
TGTGCCAGCAGTTTATCGGGTTTCAGATCCTACGAGCAGTACTTC
CASSLSGFRSYEQYF
>TRBJ2-1|TRBV30|.|.
TGTGCCTGGAGTACTGCTGGGGGAGCCGGCAATGAGCAGTTCTTC
CAWSTAGGAGNEQFF
>TRBJ2-1|TRBV7-9|.|TRBD1
TGTGCCAGCACCAAGGACAGGGATTTCAATGAGCAGTTCTTC
CASTKDRDFNEQFF
>TRBJ2-7|TRBV4-2|many|TRBD2
TGTGCCAGCAGCCCTGGGGCGGGAGATGGCTACGAGCAGTACTTC
CASSPGAGDGYEQYF
>TRBJ1-6|TRBV7-2|many|.
TGTGCCAGCAGCGAAAGTAGTTCACCCCTCCACTTT
CASSESSSPLHF
>TRBJ2-7|TRBV7-2|many|.
TGTGCCAGCAGCGGGGACGCATCAGCTTCCGAGCAGTACTTC
CASSGDASASEQYF
>TRBJ1-2|TRBV4-1|few|TRBD1
TGCGCCAGCAGCCAAAGCTTGACAGGGTCATGGGATGGCTACACCTTC
CASSQSLTGSWDGYTF